These 16 T cell receptor beta chains were sequenced from one sample in a study of control samples from healthy donors and cancer patients. Clones were read by immunoSEQ multiplex PCR, and TCRdb kept only the in-frame ones, dropping some. The table shows 60,000 to 75,000 clones, with over 85% occurring only once. The material sequenced was PBMCs. The receptors were gathered from a man in his 60s with colorectal cancer.

The rearrangement uses TRBV11-3 and TRBJ1-6, with D possibly TRBD1 on 5 matching bases. Trimming removed 3 bases at V and 6 bases at J, with 9 bases between. CDR3 length: 14 amino acids. Looked up from germline, CDR1 is SGHNT and CDR2 is YENEEA. The CDR3 DNA sequence: TGTGCCAGCAGCTTGAGAGGGACTAATTCACCCCTCCACTTT. As protein: CASSLRGTNSPLHF.

This chain connects TRBV7-9 to TRBJ1-4, with 8 bases identical to TRBD1. This CDR3 is 15 amino acids long. The germline V gene has CDR1 SEHNR and CDR2 FQNEAQ (reference sequence). The V segment lost 1 base and the J segment 8 bases; nucleotides outside the gene matches: 6. The CDR3 loop is CASSLVTGVGEKLFF. The DNA for the CDR3 is TGTGCCAGCAGCTTAGTGACAGGGGTAGGAGAAAAACTGTTTTTT. Full variable domain (rest looked up from reference TRBV7-9 and TRBJ1-4): DTGVSQNPRHKITKRGQNVTFRCDPISEHNRLYWYRQTLGQGPEFLTYFQNEAQLEKSRLLSDRFSAERPKGSFSTLEIQRTEQGDSAMYLCASSLVTGVGEKLFFGSGTQLSVL.

This chain uses TRBV18 with TRBJ2-1, with D maybe TRBD2 (5 bases). V gave up 3 bases and J gave up 2 bases, with 11 bases separating them. The CDR3 runs 15 residues. The germline V gene encodes CDR1 KGHSH and CDR2 LQKENI. The CDR3 nucleotides are TGTGCCAGCTCACCCCCGGGGAGACCCTACAATGAGCAGTTCTTC. Translated: CASSPPGRPYNEQFF.

This clone was counted only a few times. This chain connects TRBV30 to TRBJ2-7, with 8 bases aligning to TRBD2. Germline V gives CDR1 GTSNPN, CDR2 SVGIG (reference sequence). The CDR3 has 13 amino acids. The V and J ends lost 7 bases and 6 bases, in that order; junction bases with no gene match: 11. The CDR3 loop reads CAFWTVGGVEQYF. CDR3 coding DNA: TGTGCCTTCTGGACAGTCGGGGGGGTCGAGCAGTACTTC.

Only a few counts were recorded for this clone. The CDR3 reads CASSLRDTGELFF. CDR3 DNA sequence: TGTGCCAGCAGCTTACGAGACACCGGGGAGCTGTTTTTT. The J gene is TRBJ2-2, the V gene TRBV11-3; no clear D. The CDR3 covers 13 residues. The germline V gene encodes CDR1 SGHNT and CDR2 YENEEA. V dropped 2 bases and J dropped 3 bases, with 4 bases sitting between them.

The gene calls are TRBV13 and TRBJ2-5; D may be TRBD1 (7 bases). Germline lookup yields CDR1 PRHDT and CDR2 FYEKMQ (reference sequence). V shed 5 bases and J shed 7 bases, with 20 bases lying between them. This CDR3 region has 15 residues. The CDR3 here is CASSPSGGPFATQYF. The CDR3 DNA reads TGTGCCAGCAGCCCCTCAGGGGGGCCTTTCGCGACCCAGTACTTC.

J is TRBJ2-2 and V is TRBV14, with 10 bases identical to TRBD1. Germline V gene data show CDR1 as SGHDN and CDR2 as FVKESK. V lost 6 bases and J lost 4; bases outside the gene matches: 5. The CDR3 runs 15 residues. The CDR3 reads CASRPDRGPTGELFF. CDR3 in DNA: TGTGCCAGCAGGCCCGACAGGGGGCCCACCGGGGAGCTGTTTTTT.

The genes are TRBV2 and TRBJ2-5; D might be TRBD1 or TRBD2, each matching 6 bases. This CDR3 is 14 amino acids long. V was trimmed by 6 bases and J by 2 bases, leaving 13 bases between them. Germline V gene lookup returns CDR1 SNHLY and CDR2 FYNNEI. In DNA form, the CDR3 reads TGTGCCAGCAGAGTGGGGGGCGAACAAGAGACCCAGTACTTC. Protein: CASRVGGEQETQYF.

The chain combines TRBV13 with TRBJ2-1, with a weak D call TRBD1 (9 bases). Trimming stripped 5 bases from V and 9 bases from J, with 23 bases between. This CDR3 contains 16 residues. Per germline, CDR1 PRHDT and CDR2 FYEKMQ (reference sequence). Written as DNA, the CDR3 is TGTGCCAGCAGCCTCAGCGGGGGACAGGGTGATGGTGAGCAGTTCTTC. Amino acid sequence: CASSLSGGQGDGEQFF.

The V and J genes are TRBV6-6 and TRBJ2-7; 9 bases line up with TRBD1. This CDR3 region has 12 residues. CDR1 and CDR2 (germline): MNHNY, SVGAGI (reference sequence). Trimming removed 4 bases from V and 5 bases from J; junction bases left unmatched: 0. CDR3: CASSWTGDEQYF. CDR3 nucleotides: TGTGCCAGCAGTTGGACAGGGGACGAGCAGTACTTC.

The CDR3 nucleotides are TGTGCCAGCAGCCCACCGGGACAGCGTAACTATGGCTACACCTTC. Translating it yields CASSPPGQRNYGYTF. The chain carries TRBV7-9 and TRBJ1-2; 7 nucleotides match TRBD1. Trimming removed 5 bases from V and 1 base from J; junction bases left unmatched: 7. Germline CDR1 is SEHNR and CDR2 is FQNEAQ (reference sequence). The length of the CDR3 is 15 residues.

This rearrangement joins TRBV6-5 to TRBJ1-1; D unresolved. Germline CDR1 reads MNHEY; CDR2 reads SVGAGI. Trimming took 2 bases from V and 1 from J, leaving 2 bases between them. CDR3 length: 12 amino acids. The CDR3, as DNA: TGTGCCAGCAGTTACAAGAACACTGAAGCTTTCTTT. It yields the protein CASSYKNTEAFF.

Remarks on this clone: Distinct nucleotide sequences in the sample also encode this CDR3. V gene TRBV6-5 combines with J gene TRBJ2-5, with D unclear. Trimming removed 0 bases from V and 0 bases from J, with 5 bases in between. Germline values: CDR1 MNHEY, CDR2 SVGAGI. This CDR3 contains 14 residues. The CDR3 spells CASSYSGYQETQYF. CDR3 coding DNA: TGTGCCAGCAGTTACTCGGGGTACCAAGAGACCCAGTACTTC.

The chain couples TRBV7-8 to TRBJ2-2; D call uncertain. CDR3 length: 16 residues. CDR1 and CDR2 from the germline V gene are SGHVS and FQNEAQ. Trimming stripped 7 bases from V and 6 bases from J, with 21 bases between. In DNA, the CDR3 is TGTGCCAGCACCCCTGGTCTGGGTCGAGGAGCCGGGGAGCTGTTTTTT. This codes for CASTPGLGRGAGELFF.

J is TRBJ1-1 and V is TRBV6-4; 7 nucleotides match TRBD1. V shed 6 bases and J 4 bases; nucleotides not matched to a gene: 8. The CDR3 spans 14 residues. Germline V gene sequence: CDR1 MRHNA, CDR2 SNTAGT. The CDR3 DNA is TGTGCCAGCAGGGAACAGGGGTGGGTCACTGAAGCTTTCTTT. Its protein is CASREQGWVTEAFF.

V gene TRBV6-2 or TRBV6-3 combines with J gene TRBJ1-2; weak D call: TRBD1 (5 bases). CDR1 and CDR2 (germline): MNHEY, SVGEGT. Trimming took off 6 bases at V and 2 bases at J, with 10 bases between the two ends. The CDR3 runs to 13 residues. CDR3 sequence (DNA): TGTGCCAGCAGCCCTCGACAGAACTATGGCTACACCTTC. Protein sequence: CASSPRQNYGYTF.